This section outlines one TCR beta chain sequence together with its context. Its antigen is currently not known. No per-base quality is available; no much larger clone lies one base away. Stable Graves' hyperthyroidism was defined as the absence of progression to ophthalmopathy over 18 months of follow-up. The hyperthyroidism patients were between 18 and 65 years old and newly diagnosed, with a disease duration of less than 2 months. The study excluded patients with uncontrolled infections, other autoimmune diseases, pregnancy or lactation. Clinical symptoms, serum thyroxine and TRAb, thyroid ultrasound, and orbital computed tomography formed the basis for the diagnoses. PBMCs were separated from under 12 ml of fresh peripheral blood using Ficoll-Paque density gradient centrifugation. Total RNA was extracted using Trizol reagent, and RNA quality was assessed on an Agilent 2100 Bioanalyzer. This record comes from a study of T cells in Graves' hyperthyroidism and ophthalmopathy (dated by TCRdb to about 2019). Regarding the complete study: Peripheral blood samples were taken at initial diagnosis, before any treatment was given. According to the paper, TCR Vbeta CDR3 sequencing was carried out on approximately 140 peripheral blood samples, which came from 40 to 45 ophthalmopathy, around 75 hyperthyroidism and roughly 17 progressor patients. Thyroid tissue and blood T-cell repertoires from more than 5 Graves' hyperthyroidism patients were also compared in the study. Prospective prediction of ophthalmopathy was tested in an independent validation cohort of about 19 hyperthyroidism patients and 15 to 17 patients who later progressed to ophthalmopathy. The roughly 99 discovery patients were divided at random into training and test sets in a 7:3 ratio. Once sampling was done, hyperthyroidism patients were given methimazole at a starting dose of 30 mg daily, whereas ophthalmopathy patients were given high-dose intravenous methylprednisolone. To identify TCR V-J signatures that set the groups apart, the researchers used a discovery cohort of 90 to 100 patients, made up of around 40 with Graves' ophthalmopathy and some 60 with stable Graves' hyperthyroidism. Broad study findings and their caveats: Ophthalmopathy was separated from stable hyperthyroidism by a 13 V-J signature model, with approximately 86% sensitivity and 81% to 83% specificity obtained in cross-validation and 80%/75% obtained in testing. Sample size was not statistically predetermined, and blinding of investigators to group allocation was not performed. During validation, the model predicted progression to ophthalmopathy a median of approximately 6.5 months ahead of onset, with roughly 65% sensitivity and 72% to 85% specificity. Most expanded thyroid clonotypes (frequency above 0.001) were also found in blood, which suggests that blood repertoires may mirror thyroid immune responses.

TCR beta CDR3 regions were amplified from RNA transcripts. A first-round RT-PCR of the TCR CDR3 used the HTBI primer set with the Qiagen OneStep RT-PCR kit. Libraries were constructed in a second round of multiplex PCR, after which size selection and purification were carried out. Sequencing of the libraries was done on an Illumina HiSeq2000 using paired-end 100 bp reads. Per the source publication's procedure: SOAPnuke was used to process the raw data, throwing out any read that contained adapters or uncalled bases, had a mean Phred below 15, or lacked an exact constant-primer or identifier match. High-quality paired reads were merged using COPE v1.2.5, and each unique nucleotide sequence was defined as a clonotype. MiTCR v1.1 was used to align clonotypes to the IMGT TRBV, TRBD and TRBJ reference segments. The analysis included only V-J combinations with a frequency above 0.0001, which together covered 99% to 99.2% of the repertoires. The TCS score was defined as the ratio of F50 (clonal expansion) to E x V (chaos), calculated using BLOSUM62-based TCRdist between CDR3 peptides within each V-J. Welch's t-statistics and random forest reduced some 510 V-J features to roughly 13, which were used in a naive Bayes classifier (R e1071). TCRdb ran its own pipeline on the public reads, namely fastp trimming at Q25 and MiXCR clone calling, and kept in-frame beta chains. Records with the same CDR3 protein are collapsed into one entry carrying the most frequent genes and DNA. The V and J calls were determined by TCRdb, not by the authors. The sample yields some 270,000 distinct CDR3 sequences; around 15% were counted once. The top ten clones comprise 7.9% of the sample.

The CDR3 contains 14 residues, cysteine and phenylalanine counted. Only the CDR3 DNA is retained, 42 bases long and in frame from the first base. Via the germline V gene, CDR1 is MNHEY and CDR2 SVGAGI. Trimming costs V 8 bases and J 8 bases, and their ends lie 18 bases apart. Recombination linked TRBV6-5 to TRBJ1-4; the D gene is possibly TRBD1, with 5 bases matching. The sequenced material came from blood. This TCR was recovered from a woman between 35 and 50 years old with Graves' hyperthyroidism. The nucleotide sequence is TGTGCCAGCCGCTTTTATTTGGACAACGAAAAACTGTTTTTT. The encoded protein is CASRFYLDNEKLFF.